One and the same sample provided the 18 T cell receptor beta chains below, sequenced in a study of cytomegalovirus exposure and HLA in healthy donors. This table comes from immunoSEQ multiplex PCR, and its TCRdb copy is limited to in-frame clones, with some not included. This table has roughly 220,000 clones, over 80% appearing once. Sequencing used PBMCs. These receptors came from a woman in her thirties in good health and CMV-seropositive.

The chain has TRBV10-3 and TRBJ2-2; 8 bases are shared with TRBD1. CDR1 and CDR2 (germline): ENHRY, SYGVKD. The CDR3 has 16 amino acids. Trimming at V came to 3 bases and at J to 2 bases, leaving 5 bases not matched to a gene. CDR3 in DNA: TGTGCCATCAGTGATAGGGACAGGTACAACACCGGGGAGCTGTTTTTT. It yields the protein CAISDRDRYNTGELFF.

This chain links TRBV6-5 with TRBJ2-1, with TRBD2 matching over 10 bases. Germline assignment: CDR1 MNHEY and CDR2 SVGAGI. After removal of 8 bases from V and 6 bases from J, the junction contained 7 bases not matched to a gene. The CDR3 has 14 residues. The CDR3 reads CASGRTSGINEQFF. CDR3 sequence (DNA): TGTGCCAGCGGCAGGACTAGCGGCATCAATGAGCAGTTCTTC.

This chain connects TRBV5-4 to TRBJ2-4; the D is unclear. V shed 0 bases and J shed 5 bases, with 6 bases lying between them. CDR3 length: 13 amino acids. Per the germline V gene, CDR1 is SGHNT and CDR2 is YYREEE (reference sequence). CDR3 sequence reads: CASSLGGQNIQYF. CDR3 nucleotide sequence: TGTGCCAGCAGCTTGGGCGGCCAAAACATTCAGTACTTC.

V gene TRBV29-1 combines with J gene TRBJ1-1, with TRBD1 matching over 7 bases. This CDR3 region has 11 residues. The J segment lost 10 bases and the V segment lost 6 bases, leaving 8 bases of the junction unmatched. In germline, CDR1 is SQVTM, CDR2 ANQGSEA. The CDR3 is CSVSGQVPAFF. For the CDR3, the DNA is TGCAGCGTCTCCGGACAGGTTCCAGCTTTCTTT.

The sample holds a few counts of this clone. The chain has TRBV5-1 and TRBJ2-5; no definite D call. Deletions cut 0 bases from V and 1 base from J, with 4 bases between. This CDR3 has 13 amino acids. Germline V gene data show CDR1 as SGHRS and CDR2 as YFSETQ. In DNA form, the CDR3 reads TGCGCCAGCAGCTTGGGCAGCCAAGAGACCCAGTACTTC. Its translation: CASSLGSQETQYF.

This clone was counted a few times. The rearrangement links TRBV28 to TRBJ1-3, with TRBD1 matching 7 bases. The CDR3 is 14 amino acids. V lost 7 bases, J lost 5 bases, and 8 bases stayed unmatched. From germline, CDR1 is MDHEN and CDR2 SYDVKM. The CDR3 region has the DNA TGTGCCAGCACTCAGGCGACAGGGAGAAACACCATATATTTT. Translating it yields CASTQATGRNTIYF.

The chain joins TRBV11-1 to TRBJ1-3; TRBD1 matches 7 bases. With 5 bases clipped from V and 0 bases from J, the junction kept 7 bases outside the gene matches. The CDR3 spans 16 residues. Per germline, CDR1 SGHAT and CDR2 FQDESV (reference sequence). CDR3 coding DNA: TGTGCCAGCAGCGGCGGACAGGCGCGCTCTGGAAACACCATATATTTT. This translates into CASSGGQARSGNTIYF.

This chain joins TRBV7-8 and TRBJ2-1; a possible D gene is TRBD2 (6 bases). Trimming shortened V by 5 bases and J by 0 bases, and 11 bases separated the two germline ends. CDR3 length: 15 residues. From germline, CDR1 is SGHVS and CDR2 FQNEAQ. This CDR3 is CASSKRVSSYNEQFF. The CDR3, as DNA: TGTGCCAGCAGCAAGCGGGTTAGCTCCTACAATGAGCAGTTCTTC.

This clone was counted a single time. The chain recombines TRBV23-1 with TRBJ2-1; D possibly corresponds to TRBD2 (6 bases). TRBV23-1 is marked as an open reading frame, function uncertain. The CDR3 is 16 residues long. Trimming shortened V by 3 bases and J by 9 bases, and 21 bases separated the two germline ends. CDR3 DNA: TGCGCCAGCAGTCAGTCGACTAGAGCCCTCCATAGTGAGCAGTTCTTC. This translates into CASSQSTRALHSEQFF.

This clone is a singleton in its sample. The rearrangement uses TRBV4-2 and TRBJ2-1, with TRBD2 as a possible D gene (6 bases). The CDR3 runs 13 residues. Trimming pared 0 bases from V and 8 bases from J, leaving 8 bases between. Germline V lookup: CDR1 LGHNA, CDR2 YNFKEQ. The CDR3 nucleotides are TGTGCCAGCAGCCAAGACTGGGGGGATGAGCAGTTCTTC. It is translated as CASSQDWGDEQFF.

The rearrangement links TRBV7-6 to TRBJ1-2; the D is unclear. Germline assignment: CDR1 SGHVS and CDR2 FNYEAQ. The CDR3 is 15 amino acids. V lost 5 bases to trimming and J lost 4 bases, with 17 bases between them. CDR3 loop: CASSPGGGLGYGYTF. In DNA, the CDR3 is TGTGCCAGCAGCCCCGGAGGAGGGCTAGGCTATGGCTACACCTTC.

CDR3 sequence: CASATGLSQPQHF. CDR3 nucleotide sequence: TGTGCCAGCGCCACGGGACTAAGTCAGCCCCAGCATTTT. The chain combines TRBV6-1 with TRBJ1-5; a possible D gene is TRBD1 (5 bases). The CDR3 totals 13 residues. Trimming pared 8 bases from V and 6 bases from J, leaving 14 bases between. The germline V gene has CDR1 MNHNS and CDR2 SASEGT.

This sequence joins TRBV11-3 and TRBJ2-3; D is perhaps TRBD1 (6 bases). Trimming took off 5 bases at V and 0 bases at J, with 12 bases between the two ends. This CDR3 has 15 amino acids. In germline, CDR1 is SGHNT, CDR2 YENEEA. CDR3 loop: CASSPGDLSTDTQYF. The CDR3, as DNA: TGTGCCAGCAGCCCAGGGGATCTTAGCACAGATACGCAGTATTTT. The whole variable domain, remainder taken from reference TRBV11-3 and TRBJ2-3, is EAGVVQSPRYKIIEKKQPVAFWCNPISGHNTLYWYLQNLGQGPELLIRYENEEAVDDSQLPKDRFSAERLKGVDSTLKIQPAELGDSAVYLCASSPGDLSTDTQYFGPGTRLTVL.

The J gene is TRBJ2-1, the V gene TRBV7-3; no reliable D call. Per germline, CDR1 SGHTA and CDR2 FQGTGA. V was clipped by 6 bases and J by 8 bases, with 11 bases between them. This CDR3 comprises 12 residues. The DNA of the CDR3 is TGTGCCAGCAGTTCTGGAAATCATGAGCAGTTCTTC. Protein: CASSSGNHEQFF. The whole variable domain, remainder taken from reference TRBV7-3 and TRBJ2-1, is GAGVSQTPSNKVTEKGKYVELRCDPISGHTALYWYRQSLGQGPEFLIYFQGTGAADDSGLPNDRFFAVRPEGSVSTLKIQRTERGDSAVYLCASSSGNHEQFFGPGTRLTVL.

The CDR3 reads CASSLVSSYEQYF. CDR3 bases: TGTGCCAGCAGCTTAGTCAGCTCCTACGAGCAGTACTTC. The chain recombines TRBV7-2 with TRBJ2-7, with D unresolved. Looked up from germline, CDR1 is SGHTA and CDR2 is FQGNSA. V lost 1 base and J 0 bases, leaving 4 bases between the germline ends. The CDR3 runs to 13 residues.

V and J are TRBV29-1 and TRBJ2-5; the D is unclear. Germline-derived CDR1 and CDR2 are SQVTM and ANQGSEA. The CDR3 runs 12 residues. The V end was cut by 6 bases, the J end by 3 bases, with 11 bases between. CDR3 sequence reads: CSVQPGEETQYF. CDR3 DNA sequence: TGCAGCGTACAGCCCGGCGAAGAGACCCAGTACTTC.

This clone has just a few counts. The chain joins TRBV10-1 to TRBJ1-5; D ambiguous. Between the trimmed V and J ends, which lost 0 bases and 7 bases, there was a span of 7 bases. Germline CDR1 is WNHNN and CDR2 is SYGVQD (reference sequence). This CDR3 is built from 13 residues. In DNA, the CDR3 is TGCGCCAGCAGTGAGTCGTTAGAACAGCCCCAGCATTTT. Translation: CASSESLEQPQHF.

The chain couples TRBV29-1 to TRBJ2-7, with no clear D. V gave up 3 bases and J gave up 6 bases, with 12 bases separating them. Germline CDR1 is SQVTM and CDR2 is ANQGSEA. This CDR3 region has 12 residues. The CDR3 protein is CSVDIGRPEQYF. DNA for the CDR3: TGCAGCGTTGACATCGGCCGCCCCGAGCAGTACTTC.